The clone carrying this T cell receptor (beta chain) has only a few counts. What it recognizes is unknown. V gave up 3 bases and J gave up 6 bases, with 15 bases separating them. The CDR3 is 14 amino acids. Germline V gene lookup returns CDR1 DFQATT and CDR2 SNEGSKA (reference sequence). The sample comes from a study of CD8 T cells in ankylosing spondylitis. Study-wide results and caveats: Disease-linked clones reportedly showed significant enrichment in matched ankylosing spondylitis synovial fluid. Among TCR beta sequences, a motif of several highly homologous variants appeared characteristic of ankylosing spondylitis blood. Disease-linked clones bore a CD8+ phenotype, appearing relatively rarely in peripheral blood.

Using quantitative 5'-RACE with molecular barcodes, the authors made TCR beta libraries. TCRdb itself ran the 5' RACE reads through MiXCR, one entry per CDR3 protein. The sample yields around 890,000 distinct CDR3 sequences, approximately 12% seen once. V usage is TRBV20-1 and J usage is TRBJ2-1, with D possibly being TRBD1 or TRBD2 (6 bases each). The sequencing sample was made of blood, either unsorted or a sorted T cell fraction (not recorded which). This clonotype was sampled from a male donor with ankylosing spondylitis. In DNA, the CDR3 is TGCAGTGCTAGGCCCGGGGGCCGAGCCAATGAGCAGTTCTTC. Protein product: CSARPGGRANEQFF.